This T cell receptor (beta chain) was recorded in a study of blood T cell repertoires in COVID-19 (dated by TCRdb to about 2020). In terms of the full investigation: The collaborator samples originated in the United States, Italy and Spain and spanned the acute and convalescent phases of COVID-19. A de-identified subject ID, COVID-19 status, age in years and sex were almost always included in the sample metadata. The dataset comprised deeply sampled blood TCRbeta repertoires from subjects exposed to, actively infected with, or recovered from COVID-19. The repertoires were released in a freely available public database intended as a resource for research on the immune response to SARS-CoV-2. The material from the prospective study consisted of cDNA or gDNA derived from T cells, B-cell-depleted T cells, or PBMCs. Samples were obtained from the ongoing ImmuneRACE study (first 160 participants) and from 1,254 subjects provided by 6 global collaborators. Where available, HLA class I and class II types were taken from metadata supplied by the sample provider and were not determined by assay-based typing. On the study overall, not on this receptor specifically: The amount of clinical and demographic metadata varied by source and participant and was provided uncurated.

Whole blood was collected in K2EDTA tubes by collaborating institutions according to the institutions' own protocols. For TCRbeta analysis, collaborators shipped samples as frozen whole blood, isolated PBMCs, or DNA extracted from either of those sample types. As concerns this clone: Its specific antigen is unknown. No base quality information exists; no much larger clone differs at one position.

The CDR3 numbers 13 residues from cysteine through phenylalanine. The only DNA kept is the CDR3, 39 bases in frame from the first base. The germline V gene supplies CDR1 SGHRS and CDR2 YFSETQ. Compared with germline, V lacks 4 bases and J lacks 6 bases; bases without a gene match: 6. TCRbeta CDR3 regions were amplified from genomic DNA by means of the immunoSEQ Assay, a bias-controlled multiplex PCR. Processing in the source paper ran as follows. The number of nucleated cells in each sample was estimated by amplification of reference gene primers within the assay. To quantify the absolute abundance of each unique TCRbeta CDR3 rearrangement, sequence reads were collapsed and filtered. For each sample, productive Simpson clonality was calculated as the square root of Simpson's diversity index across productive rearrangements. TCRdb's version of the immuneACCESS table is confined to in-frame rearrangements and falls short of the full clone set. An unresolved V gene accounts for under half of the shortfall where checked; the remainder is of unknown origin. D and trimming were read from the DNA, whereas the V and J calls and clone size are those reported in that table. The sample table records about 60,000 clones; around 87% of these occur just once. 10% of the sample belongs to the ten largest clones.

This clonotype was sampled from a human donor with acute or convalescent COVID-19. The donor label of this sample is uncertain. Sequencing used peripheral blood. Recombination connected TRBV5-1 to TRBJ1-2, and 7 junctional nucleotides match TRBD1. The CDR3 reads as follows: CASSVTGDDGYTF. The nucleotide sequence is TGCGCCAGCAGCGTCACAGGGGACGATGGCTACACCTTC.